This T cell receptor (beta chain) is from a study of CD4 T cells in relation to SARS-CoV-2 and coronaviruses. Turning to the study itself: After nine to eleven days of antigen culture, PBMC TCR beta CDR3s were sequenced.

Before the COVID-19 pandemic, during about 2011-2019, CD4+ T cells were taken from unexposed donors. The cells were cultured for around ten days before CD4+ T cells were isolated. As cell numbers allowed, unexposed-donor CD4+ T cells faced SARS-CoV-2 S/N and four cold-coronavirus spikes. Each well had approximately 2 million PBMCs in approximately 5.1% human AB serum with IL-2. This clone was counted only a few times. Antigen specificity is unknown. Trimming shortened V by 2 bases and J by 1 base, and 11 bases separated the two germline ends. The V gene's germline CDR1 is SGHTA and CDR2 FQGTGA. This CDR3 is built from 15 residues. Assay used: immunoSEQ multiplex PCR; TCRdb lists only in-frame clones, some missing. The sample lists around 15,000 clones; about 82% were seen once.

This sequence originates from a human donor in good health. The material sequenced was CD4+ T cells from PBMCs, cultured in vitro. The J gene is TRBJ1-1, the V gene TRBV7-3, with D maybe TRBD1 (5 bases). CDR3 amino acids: CASSLGPRENTEAFF. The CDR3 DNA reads TGTGCCAGCAGCTTAGGCCCCAGGGAGAACACTGAAGCTTTCTTT. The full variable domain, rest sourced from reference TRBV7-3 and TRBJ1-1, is GAGVSQTPSNKVTEKGKYVELRCDPISGHTALYWYRQSLGQGPEFLIYFQGTGAADDSGLPNDRFFAVRPEGSVSTLKIQRTERGDSAVYLCASSLGPRENTEAFFGQGTRLTVV.